Below, one TCR beta chain is given with its context. Its specificity is not known. The record originates from a study of OX40 agonist ivuxolimab in advanced cancers. Study in general: Antecedent anti-PD-1, anti-PD-L1 or anti-CTLA-4 therapy was permissible, with under 50% having received some.

Study-level results: Normalized T-cell clonal expansion was also low in a subset of nonresponders.

TCRdb keeps only in-frame clones here, not all; method: immunoSEQ multiplex PCR. The top ten clones hold 9.5% of a sample with 35,000 to 40,000 clones, about 90% of them seen once. The CDR3 has 11 amino acids. CDR1 and CDR2 (germline): MGHDK, SYGVNS. V lost 8 bases to trimming and J lost 8 bases, with 12 bases between them. The material sequenced was CD4+ or CD8+ T cells sorted from blood, taken in a trial of the OX40 agonist ivuxolimab. The chain carries TRBV25-1 and TRBJ1-1, with D tentatively TRBD1 (5 bases). The TCR originated in an adult with an advanced solid tumor such as melanoma, head and neck, liver or kidney cancer. CDR3 nucleotide sequence: TGTGCCAGCGGGGGGTTCACCGAAGCTTTCTTT. Protein: CASGGFTEAFF.